The 19 T cell receptor beta chains below were found in one sample sequenced in a study of T cells in Graves' hyperthyroidism and ophthalmopathy. TCR beta CDR3 regions were amplified from RNA. HTBI primers drove first-round RT-PCR of the TCR CDR3. In TCRdb, the multiplex PCR reads were re-called with MiXCR into one record per CDR3 protein. The sample lists hundreds of thousands of distinct CDR3 sequences, roughly 21% occurring once. Material: blood. These receptors all come from a man in his forties with Graves' ophthalmopathy.

The rearrangement joins TRBV7-9 to TRBJ2-1; D might be TRBD2 (5 bases). Trimming stripped 5 bases from V and 10 bases from J, with 18 bases between. This CDR3 comprises 14 residues. Germline-derived CDR1 and CDR2 are SEHNR and FQNEAQ (reference sequence). The CDR3 region is CASSPHLRPGEQFF. The CDR3, as DNA: TGTGCCAGCAGCCCACATCTCCGGCCGGGAGAGCAGTTCTTC. Full variable domain (missing parts from reference TRBV7-9 and TRBJ2-1): DTGVSQNPRHKITKRGQNVTFRCDPISEHNRLYWYRQTLGQGPEFLTYFQNEAQLEKSRLLSDRFSAERPKGSFSTLEIQRTEQGDSAMYLCASSPHLRPGEQFFGPGTRLTVL.

This rearrangement joins TRBV27 to TRBJ2-1; perhaps TRBD2 as D (6 bases). The V gene's germline CDR1 is MNHEY and CDR2 SMNVEV (reference sequence). The CDR3 extends over 18 amino acids. V lost 3 bases to trimming and J lost 6 bases, with 24 bases between them. The CDR3 here is CASSFPSSTAQGGNEQFF. CDR3 DNA: TGTGCCAGCAGTTTCCCTTCCTCGACAGCGCAGGGAGGCAATGAGCAGTTCTTC.

At least ten counts were recorded for this clonotype. DNA for the CDR3: TGTGCCAGCAGCCAATCACCGTGGCAGGGGGCAAAGAACACCGGGGAGCTGTTTTTT. Translating gives CASSQSPWQGAKNTGELFF. The chain recombines TRBV11-3 with TRBJ2-2, with TRBD1 matching 8 bases. The CDR3 spans 19 residues. J was trimmed by 1 base and V by 5 bases; bases with no gene match: 15. Germline V lookup: CDR1 SGHNT, CDR2 YENEEA.

The gene calls are TRBV4-1 and TRBJ2-7; TRBD2 matches 11 bases. The CDR3 is made up of 15 amino acids. CDR1 MGHRA and CDR2 YSYEKL come from the germline V gene. J lost 3 bases, V lost 2 bases, and 3 bases had no gene match. CDR3 DNA sequence: TGCGCCAGCAGCCAAAATAGCGGGGGGGACTACGAGCAGTACTTC. Translation gives CASSQNSGGDYEQYF.

This clonotype was recorded at least ten times. The V and J genes are TRBV2 and TRBJ1-3; D remains ambiguous. CDR1 and CDR2 from the germline V gene are SNHLY and FYNNEI. V was clipped by 4 bases and J by 4 bases, with 8 bases between them. The CDR3 consists of 13 residues. The CDR3, as DNA: TGTGCCAGCAGTGTCTATATCGGAAACACCATATATTTT. It encodes CASSVYIGNTIYF.

This clonotype came up a few times. CDR3 sequence (DNA): TGTGCCAGCAGCTTGGGCAGGGGCAGGGAAGGAGAGCAGTTCTTC. Amino acids: CASSLGRGREGEQFF. The gene calls are TRBV11-2 and TRBJ2-1; D is possibly TRBD1 (6 bases). Per germline, CDR1 SGHAT and CDR2 FQNNGV. The CDR3 contains 15 residues. Deletions cut 3 bases from V and 10 bases from J, with 19 bases between.

J is TRBJ2-3 and V is TRBV5-1, with D possibly matching TRBD2 (5 bases). V lost 3 bases to trimming and J lost 10 bases, with 15 bases between them. Germline V lookup: CDR1 SGHRS, CDR2 YFSETQ. The CDR3 totals 13 residues. This CDR3 reads CASSSSRPGAQYF. CDR3 sequence (DNA): TGCGCCAGCAGCTCCTCGAGACCCGGGGCGCAGTATTTT.

The genes are TRBV28 and TRBJ1-5, with 7 bases matching TRBD1. Germline lookup yields CDR1 MDHEN and CDR2 SYDVKM. Trimming removed 3 bases from V and 4 bases from J; junction bases left unmatched: 9. CDR3 size: 16 residues. The CDR3 nucleotides read TGTGCCAGCAGTTTTCTACCCGGGACAGCAAATCAGCCCCAGCATTTT. Translating gives CASSFLPGTANQPQHF.

The V call is TRBV28, the J call TRBJ2-2, with D unresolved. The CDR3 has 14 residues. Germline loops: CDR1 MDHEN, CDR2 SYDVKM. V shed 4 bases and J shed 4 bases, with 10 bases lying between them. DNA for the CDR3: TGTGCCAGCAGTTGGCAGAGAGCCACCGGGGAGCTGTTTTTT. Translated: CASSWQRATGELFF.

With respect to this clonotype: A read error may be the cause here, since a much bigger clone is one base away. The V call is TRBV28, the J call TRBJ1-2, with D uncertain. The CDR3 totals 13 residues. Germline loops: CDR1 MDHEN, CDR2 SYDVKM. The CDR3 DNA sequence: TGTACCAGCAGCTACCTCGCTGGGAATGGCTACACCTTC. Translation: CTSSYLAGNGYTF.

With respect to this clonotype: This may be a read error, as it is one base from a much larger clone. The rearrangement uses TRBV7-6 and TRBJ2-7, with 11 bases fitting TRBD2. V lost 8 bases, J lost 0 bases, and 0 bases stayed unmatched. The germline gives CDR1 SGHVS, CDR2 FNYEAQ. This CDR3 region has 13 residues. The CDR3 loop reads CASGTSGSYEQYF. DNA of the CDR3: TGTGCCAGCGGGACTAGCGGCTCCTACGAGCAGTACTTC.

This chain connects TRBV11-2 to TRBJ2-3; 7 bases fit TRBD2. The CDR3 consists of 16 residues. After removal of 2 bases from V and 2 bases from J, the junction contained 7 bases not matched to a gene. In germline, CDR1 is SGHAT, CDR2 FQNNGV. CDR3 DNA sequence: TGTGCCAGCAGCTTATCGGTAGCGGGCCTCACAGATACGCAGTATTTT. Translated: CASSLSVAGLTDTQYF.

This clonotype was picked up a small number of times. The rearrangement uses TRBV25-1 and TRBJ2-1; 8 positions match TRBD1. Looked up from germline, CDR1 is MGHDK and CDR2 is SYGVNS. The CDR3 covers 15 residues. V was pared by 1 base and J by 6 bases, with 5 bases of the junction left unmatched. The CDR3 sequence is CASSEFGRGRNEQFF. The CDR3 nucleotides read TGTGCCAGCAGTGAATTCGGCAGGGGGCGCAATGAGCAGTTCTTC.

This clonotype was observed once. One end of the junction is discordant with germline, which a read error may explain. The chain recombines TRBV10-3 with TRBJ2-7; either TRBD1 or TRBD2 may supply D (5 bases each). This CDR3 is built from 15 residues. The germline V gene has CDR1 ENHRY and CDR2 SYGVKD. The DNA of the CDR3 is TGTGTCATCACCGTTGATAGTGGGACCTCCTACGAGCAGTACTTC. It is translated as CVITVDSGTSYEQYF.

In this sample, this clonotype turned up a few times. This chain uses TRBV6-1 with TRBJ2-3; maybe TRBD2 (6 bases). The CDR3 length is 12 residues. In germline, CDR1 is MNHNS, CDR2 SASEGT. With 10 bases removed from V and 0 bases from J, the gap between germline ends came to 8 bases. The CDR3 DNA is TGTGCCATCAGCGGGAGCACAGATACGCAGTATTTT. Translated: CAISGSTDTQYF.

This chain links TRBV25-1 with TRBJ2-3; TRBD2 matches 9 bases. CDR1 is MGHDK and CDR2 is SYGVNS in the germline V gene. V lost 2 bases, J lost 5 bases, and 5 bases stayed unmatched. This CDR3 has 15 residues. The CDR3 reads CASSEIAGVGDTQYF. Written as DNA, the CDR3 is TGTGCCAGCAGTGAAATAGCGGGGGTGGGAGATACGCAGTATTTT.

The chain is built from TRBV28 and TRBJ2-1, with a possible D match to TRBD2 (5 bases). Germline values: CDR1 MDHEN, CDR2 SYDVKM. This CDR3 is 16 amino acids long. Trimming left V 1 base short and J 0 bases short, with 10 bases between. CDR3 region: CASSLSIASSYNEQFF. In DNA, the CDR3 is TGTGCCAGCAGTTTATCGATAGCGAGCTCCTACAATGAGCAGTTCTTC.

This chain uses TRBV18 with TRBJ2-2; D gene ambiguous. This CDR3 region has 12 residues. Germline CDR1 and CDR2: KGHSH and LQKENI. The V end was cut by 8 bases, the J end by 3 bases, with 7 bases between. The CDR3 protein is CASTPDTGELFF. CDR3 in DNA: TGTGCCAGCACCCCGGACACCGGGGAGCTGTTTTTT.

In this sample, this clonotype turned up many times. V gene TRBV7-2 combines with J gene TRBJ2-5; 7 bases are a match to TRBD2. This CDR3 has 15 amino acids. The germline CDR1 and CDR2 sequences are SGHTA and FQGNSA. The V and J ends lost 5 bases and 4 bases, in that order; junction bases with no gene match: 10. This CDR3 is CASSDRTSGGETQYF. The DNA for the CDR3 is TGTGCCAGCAGCGACCGGACTAGTGGGGGAGAGACCCAGTACTTC.